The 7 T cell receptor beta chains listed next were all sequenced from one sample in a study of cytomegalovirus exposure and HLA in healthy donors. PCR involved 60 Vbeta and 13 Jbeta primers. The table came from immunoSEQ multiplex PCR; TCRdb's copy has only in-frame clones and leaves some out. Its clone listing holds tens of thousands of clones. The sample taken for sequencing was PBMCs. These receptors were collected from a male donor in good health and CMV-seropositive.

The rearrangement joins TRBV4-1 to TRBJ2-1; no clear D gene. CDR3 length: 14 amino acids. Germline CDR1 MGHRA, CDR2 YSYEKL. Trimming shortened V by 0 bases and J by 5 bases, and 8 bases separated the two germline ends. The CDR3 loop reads CASSQDRTDNEQFF. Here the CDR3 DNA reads TGCGCCAGCAGCCAAGATAGAACCGACAATGAGCAGTTCTTC.

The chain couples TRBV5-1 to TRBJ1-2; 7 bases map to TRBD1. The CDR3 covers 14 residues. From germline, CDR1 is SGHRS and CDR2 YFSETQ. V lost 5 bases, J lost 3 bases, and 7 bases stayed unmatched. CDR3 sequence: CASREGGPDYGYTF. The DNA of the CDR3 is TGCGCCAGCAGGGAAGGGGGCCCGGACTATGGCTACACCTTC.

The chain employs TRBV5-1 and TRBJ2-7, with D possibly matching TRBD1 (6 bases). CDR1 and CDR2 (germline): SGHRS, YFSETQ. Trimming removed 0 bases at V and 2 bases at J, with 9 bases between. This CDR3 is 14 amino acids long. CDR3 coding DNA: TGCGCCAGCAGCTTGGAACAGGGCCCCTACGAGCAGTACTTC. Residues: CASSLEQGPYEQYF.

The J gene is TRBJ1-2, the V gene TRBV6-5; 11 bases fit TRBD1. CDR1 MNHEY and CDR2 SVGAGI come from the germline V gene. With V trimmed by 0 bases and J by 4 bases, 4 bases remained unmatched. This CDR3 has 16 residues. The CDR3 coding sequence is TGTGCCAGCAGTTACTCGGGACAGGGGGGAAGCTATGGCTACACCTTC. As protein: CASSYSGQGGSYGYTF.

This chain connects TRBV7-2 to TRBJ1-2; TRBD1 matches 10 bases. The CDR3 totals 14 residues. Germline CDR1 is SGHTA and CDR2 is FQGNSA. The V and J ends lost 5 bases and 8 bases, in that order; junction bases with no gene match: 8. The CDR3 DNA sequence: TGTGCCAGCAGCCGGACCGGGACAGGGGTCGGCTACACCTTC. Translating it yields CASSRTGTGVGYTF. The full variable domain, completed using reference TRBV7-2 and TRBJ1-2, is GAGVSQSPSNKVTEKGKDVELRCDPISGHTALYWYRQSLGQGLEFLIYFQGNSAPDKSGLPSDRFSAERTGGSVSTLTIQRTQQEDSAVYLCASSRTGTGVGYTFGSGTRLTVV.

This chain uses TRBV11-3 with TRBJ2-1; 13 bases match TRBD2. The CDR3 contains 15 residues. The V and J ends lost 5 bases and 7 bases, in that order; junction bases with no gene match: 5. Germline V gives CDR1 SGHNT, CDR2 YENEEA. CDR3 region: CASSRTSGRRNEQFF. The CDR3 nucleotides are TGTGCCAGCAGCCGGACTAGCGGGAGAAGAAATGAGCAGTTCTTC. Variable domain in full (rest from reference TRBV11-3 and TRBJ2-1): EAGVVQSPRYKIIEKKQPVAFWCNPISGHNTLYWYLQNLGQGPELLIRYENEEAVDDSQLPKDRFSAERLKGVDSTLKIQPAELGDSAVYLCASSRTSGRRNEQFFGPGTRLTVL.

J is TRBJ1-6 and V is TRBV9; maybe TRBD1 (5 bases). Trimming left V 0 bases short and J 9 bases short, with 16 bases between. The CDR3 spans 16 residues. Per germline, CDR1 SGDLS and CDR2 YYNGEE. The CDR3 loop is CASSVVAVGGGSPLHF. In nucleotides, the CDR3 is TGTGCCAGCAGCGTAGTTGCAGTCGGGGGTGGTTCACCCCTCCACTTT.